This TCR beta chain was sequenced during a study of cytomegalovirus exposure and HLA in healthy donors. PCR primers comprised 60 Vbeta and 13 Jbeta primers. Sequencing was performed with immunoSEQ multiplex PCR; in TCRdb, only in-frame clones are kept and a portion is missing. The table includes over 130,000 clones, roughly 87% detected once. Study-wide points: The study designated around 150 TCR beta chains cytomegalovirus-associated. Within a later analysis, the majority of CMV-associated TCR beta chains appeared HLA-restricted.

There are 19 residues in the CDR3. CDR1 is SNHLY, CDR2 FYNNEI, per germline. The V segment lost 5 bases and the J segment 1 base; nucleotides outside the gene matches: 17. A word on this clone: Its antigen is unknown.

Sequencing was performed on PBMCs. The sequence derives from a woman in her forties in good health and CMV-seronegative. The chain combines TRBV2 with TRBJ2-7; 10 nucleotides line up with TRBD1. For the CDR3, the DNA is TGTGCCAGCAGTCGACGACAGGGGGCGGGCTGGCAAGTTTCCTACGAGCAGTACTTC. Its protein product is CASSRRQGAGWQVSYEQYF.